The rows below give T cell receptor beta chains drawn from one sample of a study of OX40 agonist ivuxolimab in advanced cancers. The table came from immunoSEQ multiplex PCR; TCRdb's copy has only in-frame clones and leaves some out. The repertoire holds tens of thousands of clones, about 87% seen once, with around 6.6% in the top ten. Sequenced here: CD4+ or CD8+ T cells sorted from blood, sampled in a trial of the OX40 agonist ivuxolimab. Receptors originate from an adult with an advanced solid tumor such as melanoma, head and neck, liver or kidney cancer. CDR3s include the opening cysteine and the closing phenylalanine or tryptophan. Each record gives: CDR3 DNA, CDR3 protein, clone size, J gene, V gene, D gene. D genes are given only for firm matches. Clone size is given for some rows only: seen once, a few or many times, or a class if the clone is expanded.

CDR3 DNA: TGTGCCAGCAGCAGTCGACAGACTAGCACAGATACGCAGTATTTT
CDR3 protein: CASSSRQTSTDTQYF
clone size: -
J gene: TRBJ2-3
V gene: TRBV7-6
D gene: -

CDR3 DNA: TGCGCCAGCAGATGGGGGGCAGGGCCTAGCACAGATACGCAGTATTTT
CDR3 protein: CASRWGAGPSTDTQYF
clone size: -
J gene: TRBJ2-3
V gene: TRBV5-1
D gene: -

CDR3 DNA: TGCGCCAGCAGACGGACTAGCGGGAGTAACACCGGGGAGCTGTTTTTT
CDR3 protein: CASRRTSGSNTGELFF
clone size: -
J gene: TRBJ2-2
V gene: TRBV4-3
D gene: TRBD2

CDR3 DNA: TGTGCCAGCAGCTTAAATGACAGGGCAGTCTATGGCTACACCTTC
CDR3 protein: CASSLNDRAVYGYTF
clone size: -
J gene: TRBJ1-2
V gene: TRBV7-2
D gene: TRBD1

CDR3 DNA: TGTGCCAGTAGTAGCCGGGGCGAGAACACTGAAGCTTTCTTT
CDR3 protein: CASSSRGENTEAFF
clone size: -
J gene: TRBJ1-1
V gene: TRBV19
D gene: -

CDR3 DNA: TGCGCCAGCAGCAAAGGACAGGGAATCATGAACACTGAAGCTTTCTTT
CDR3 protein: CASSKGQGIMNTEAFF
clone size: -
J gene: TRBJ1-1
V gene: TRBV4-1
D gene: TRBD1

CDR3 DNA: TGTGCCATCAGTGAGTCGTGGGAGAACACTGAAGCTTTCTTT
CDR3 protein: CAISESWENTEAFF
clone size: -
J gene: TRBJ1-1
V gene: TRBV10-3
D gene: -

CDR3 DNA: TGTGCCAGCACCCCGACGGGCATTACGCAGTATTTT
CDR3 protein: CASTPTGITQYF
clone size: -
J gene: TRBJ2-3
V gene: TRBV11-2
D gene: -

CDR3 DNA: TGTGCCAGCAGTGAGGGGGACAGGATTGAAGCTTTCTTT
CDR3 protein: CASSEGDRIEAFF
clone size: -
J gene: TRBJ1-1
V gene: TRBV25-1
D gene: TRBD1

CDR3 DNA: TGTGCCAGCAGCTTTGGGACTGCGCAGGCCGACGAGCAGTACTTC
CDR3 protein: CASSFGTAQADEQYF
clone size: -
J gene: TRBJ2-7
V gene: TRBV4-2
D gene: -

CDR3 DNA: TGTGCCAGCAGCTTTGGGACAGGGGTCGGGGAGCTGTTTTTT
CDR3 protein: CASSFGTGVGELFF
clone size: -
J gene: TRBJ2-2
V gene: TRBV5-6
D gene: TRBD1

CDR3 DNA: TGCGCCAGCAGCTTGTTCGGCTACGAGCAGTACTTC
CDR3 protein: CASSLFGYEQYF
clone size: -
J gene: TRBJ2-7
V gene: TRBV5-1
D gene: -

CDR3 DNA: TGTGCCAGCAGCTTGGAACAGGGTCGGAGCTCCTACGAGCAGTACTTC
CDR3 protein: CASSLEQGRSSYEQYF
clone size: once
J gene: TRBJ2-7
V gene: TRBV7-9
D gene: -

CDR3 DNA: TGCGCCAGCAGCTTACCGGGACCCGGGAGTCGGAACGAGCAGTACTTC
CDR3 protein: CASSLPGPGSRNEQYF
clone size: -
J gene: TRBJ2-7
V gene: TRBV5-1
D gene: -

CDR3 DNA: TGCAGCGTTGAAACACAGGGGGTGGGTGGCTACACCTTC
CDR3 protein: CSVETQGVGGYTF
clone size: once
J gene: TRBJ1-2
V gene: TRBV29-1
D gene: TRBD1

CDR3 DNA: TGTGCCAGCTCGTCAGGGGGGTCTGGAAACACCATATATTTT
CDR3 protein: CASSSGGSGNTIYF
clone size: many
J gene: TRBJ1-3
V gene: TRBV18
D gene: TRBD1

CDR3 DNA: TGTGCCAGCAGCTCAACCACAGGGGTTCGAGCTGCCGGGGAGCTGTTTTTT
CDR3 protein: CASSSTTGVRAAGELFF
clone size: -
J gene: TRBJ2-2
V gene: TRBV5-5
D gene: TRBD1

CDR3 DNA: TGTGCCAGCAGTCGCGGACAGGAAAATGAAAAACTGTTTTTT
CDR3 protein: CASSRGQENEKLFF
clone size: few
J gene: TRBJ1-4
V gene: TRBV28
D gene: TRBD1

CDR3 DNA: TGTGCCAGCAGCTTAGCGGACAGGGGGGCCTACGAGCAGTACTTC
CDR3 protein: CASSLADRGAYEQYF
clone size: few
J gene: TRBJ2-7
V gene: TRBV11-1
D gene: TRBD1

CDR3 DNA: TGTGCCAGCAGCCCATCCGATATGCTCAAAAACATTCAGTACTTC
CDR3 protein: CASSPSDMLKNIQYF
clone size: few
J gene: TRBJ2-4
V gene: TRBV7-9
D gene: -

CDR3 DNA: TGCGCCAGCAGCTTTGAGGGGAAGAACACCGGGGAGCTGTTTTTT
CDR3 protein: CASSFEGKNTGELFF
clone size: once
J gene: TRBJ2-2
V gene: TRBV5-1
D gene: -

CDR3 DNA: TGCGCCAGCAGCCCCGTCGGGACTAGCGCGTACAATGAGCAGTTCTTC
CDR3 protein: CASSPVGTSAYNEQFF
clone size: -
J gene: TRBJ2-1
V gene: TRBV5-1
D gene: TRBD2

CDR3 DNA: TGTGCCATCAGTGGGAACAGGGGTTACGAGCAGTACTTC
CDR3 protein: CAISGNRGYEQYF
clone size: -
J gene: TRBJ2-7
V gene: TRBV10-3
D gene: TRBD1

CDR3 DNA: TGTGCCAGCAGCTCCCAGTACTGGAACACTGAAGCTTTCTTT
CDR3 protein: CASSSQYWNTEAFF
clone size: -
J gene: TRBJ1-1
V gene: TRBV5-5
D gene: -